A single sample gave rise to the 14 T cell receptor beta chains below, sequenced in a study of cytomegalovirus exposure and HLA in healthy donors. PCR employed 60 Vbeta and 13 Jbeta primers. TCRdb's table, derived via immunoSEQ multiplex PCR, lists solely in-frame clones and lacks some. The table records approximately 120,000 clones, roughly 79% of them present only once. Sequenced: PBMCs. These receptors came from a woman in her forties or fifties in good health and CMV-seropositive.

This chain connects TRBV25-1 to TRBJ1-2, with 9 positions matching TRBD1. CDR1 is MGHDK and CDR2 is SYGVNS in the germline V gene. V lost 6 bases and J lost 7; bases outside the gene matches: 12. CDR3 size: 15 residues. DNA for the CDR3: TGTGCCAGCAGGCCCCCCGGGACAGGGTTCCCTGGCTACACCTTC. Protein sequence: CASRPPGTGFPGYTF.

The chain combines TRBV9 with TRBJ2-1; D is undetermined. This CDR3 comprises 12 residues. V lost 3 bases and J lost 7, with 8 bases in between. Germline-derived CDR1 and CDR2 are SGDLS and YYNGEE. The CDR3 spells CASSGATNEQFF. The CDR3 DNA sequence: TGTGCCAGCAGCGGGGCGACGAATGAGCAGTTCTTC.

This clone was seen a single time. The V and J genes are TRBV5-1 and TRBJ2-5; D is perhaps TRBD2 (7 bases). Trimming shortened V by 0 bases and J by 2 bases, and 14 bases separated the two germline ends. This CDR3 is 16 amino acids long. From germline, CDR1 is SGHRS and CDR2 YFSETQ. CDR3 bases: TGCGCCAGCAGCTTGGGAGGCGGGGGCCTACAAGAGACCCAGTACTTC. Its protein product is CASSLGGGGLQETQYF.

The chain links TRBV28 to TRBJ2-7, with 13 nucleotides matching TRBD2. The CDR3 sequence is 13 residues long. V was clipped by 10 bases and J by 7 bases; unmatched bases: 7. Germline V lookup: CDR1 MDHEN, CDR2 SYDVKM. The CDR3 protein is CATRTSGSREQYF. The DNA of the CDR3 is TGTGCCACTCGGACTAGCGGGAGTAGAGAGCAGTACTTC.

The J gene is TRBJ2-2, the V gene TRBV9; D is unresolved. The CDR3 consists of 14 residues. V was trimmed by 0 bases and J by 4 bases, leaving 7 bases between them. Per the germline V gene, CDR1 is SGDLS and CDR2 is YYNGEE. The CDR3: CASSVVYGTGELFF. The CDR3 bases are TGTGCCAGCAGCGTAGTGTACGGCACCGGGGAGCTGTTTTTT.

The sample holds one count of this clone. CDR3: CASIKTGGETQYF. The DNA for the CDR3 is TGTGCCAGCATCAAGACAGGGGGGGAGACCCAGTACTTC. The chain employs TRBV5-6 and TRBJ2-5; 9 positions match TRBD1. This CDR3 has 13 amino acids. V lost 6 bases, J lost 5 bases, and 5 bases stayed unmatched. In germline, CDR1 is SGHDT, CDR2 YYEEEE.

This clone was seen a handful of times. In DNA, the CDR3 is TGTGCCAGCTCACCACCGGTCCACAGGGAGACCCAGTACTTC. Translation: CASSPPVHRETQYF. The chain links TRBV18 to TRBJ2-5, with D perhaps matching TRBD1 (5 bases). Trimming pared 0 bases from V and 5 bases from J, leaving 10 bases between. Per germline, CDR1 KGHSH and CDR2 LQKENI. The CDR3 extends over 14 amino acids.

The chain links TRBV2 to TRBJ1-4, with D maybe TRBD1 (5 bases). Between the trimmed V and J ends, which lost 8 bases and 8 bases, there was a span of 18 bases. The CDR3 loop spans 14 amino acids. CDR1 and CDR2 from the germline V gene are SNHLY and FYNNEI. CDR3 nucleotides: TGTGCCAGCGCGGGACGGTCTCGAGGCGAAAAACTGTTTTTT. Its translation: CASAGRSRGEKLFF.

V is TRBV10-3 and J is TRBJ2-5; maybe TRBD2 (5 bases). CDR1 and CDR2 from the germline V gene are ENHRY and SYGVKD. CDR3 length: 15 residues. Trimming took off 0 bases at V and 7 bases at J, with 15 bases between the two ends. CDR3: CAISESASGPRTQYF. The CDR3 nucleotides read TGTGCCATCAGTGAGTCGGCCAGCGGCCCCAGGACCCAGTACTTC.

The rearrangement joins TRBV5-8 to TRBJ2-7; 7 bases are a match to TRBD1. There are 14 residues in the CDR3. Trimming removed 6 bases from V and 3 bases from J; junction bases left unmatched: 9. Germline CDR1 SGHTS, CDR2 YDEGEE. The CDR3 DNA follows: TGTGCCAGCACCAGACAGGGACCCTTCTACGAGCAGTACTTC. Protein: CASTRQGPFYEQYF.

The chain is built from TRBV19 and TRBJ2-1; 13 bases agree with TRBD2. Germline V CDR1 and CDR2: LNHDA, SQIVND (reference sequence). The J segment lost 0 bases and the V segment lost 5 bases, leaving 4 bases of the junction unmatched. The CDR3 runs to 17 residues. CDR3 bases: TGTGCCAGTAGTCTAGGACTAGCGGGAGTCTCCTACAATGAGCAGTTCTTC. Translated: CASSLGLAGVSYNEQFF.

The rearrangement uses TRBV6-1 and TRBJ2-5; the match to TRBD2 covers 7 bases. The CDR3 has 15 residues. Germline values: CDR1 MNHNS, CDR2 SASEGT. V lost 1 base and J lost 6; bases outside the gene matches: 8. CDR3 protein: CASSEGGDYLQTQYF. CDR3 DNA sequence: TGTGCCAGCAGTGAAGGGGGGGACTATCTACAGACCCAGTACTTC.

There are a few counts of this clone. This rearrangement joins TRBV2 to TRBJ2-3; 7 nucleotides align to TRBD1. CDR1 SNHLY and CDR2 FYNNEI come from the germline V gene. The CDR3 has 15 residues. V gave up 6 bases and J gave up 1 base; unmatched junction bases: 7. Written as DNA, the CDR3 is TGTGCCAGCAGGGTACAGGGGAGAGGCACAGATACGCAGTATTTT. It codes for CASRVQGRGTDTQYF.

The J gene is TRBJ2-2, the V gene TRBV4-2, with 7 bases identical to TRBD1. This CDR3 contains 16 residues. In germline, CDR1 is LGHNA, CDR2 YNFKEQ. J lost 1 base, V lost 4 bases, and 6 bases had no gene match. The CDR3 DNA reads as TGTGCCAGCAGCCTAGACAGGGCGGAGAACACCGGGGAGCTGTTTTTT. Its protein is CASSLDRAENTGELFF.